One sample yielded the 17 T cell receptor beta chains listed below, sequenced in a study of T cell responses to AZD1222 COVID-19 vaccine. Clones were sequenced by immunoSEQ multiplex PCR, and TCRdb holds only the in-frame ones, with some missing. Counted here are around 94,000 clones, 70% to 90% occurring once; the ten biggest clones make up about a fifth. The sequences come from peripheral blood, collected on day 0 of AZD1222 vaccination. These receptors were obtained from an adult in good health.

The table lists this clone with a few counts. The chain employs TRBV25-1 and TRBJ2-5; 7 nucleotides line up with TRBD2. CDR1 and CDR2 (germline): MGHDK, SYGVNS. V lost 2 bases to trimming and J lost 3 bases; unmatched junction nucleotides: 9. This CDR3 region has 16 residues. CDR3 sequence (DNA): TGTGCCAGCAGTGAAGGGGCGGGGCGGGAGAAAGAGACCCAGTACTTC. Its protein is CASSEGAGREKETQYF.

V is TRBV7-8 and J is TRBJ1-4; D ambiguous. Germline CDR1 reads SGHVS; CDR2 reads FQNEAQ. This CDR3 has 14 amino acids. Trimming took 5 bases from V and 5 from J, leaving 12 bases between them. CDR3 coding DNA: TGTGCCAGCAGCCTAGGGCGATGGAATGAAAAACTGTTTTTT. It encodes CASSLGRWNEKLFF.

J is TRBJ2-5 and V is TRBV10-3, with D perhaps TRBD2 (6 bases). V gave up 0 bases and J gave up 3 bases, with 8 bases separating them. The CDR3 loop spans 14 amino acids. Germline V gives CDR1 ENHRY, CDR2 SYGVKD. The CDR3 here is CAISESGGEETQYF. As DNA, the CDR3 is TGTGCCATCAGTGAGTCGGGGGGAGAAGAGACCCAGTACTTC.

This chain uses TRBV19 with TRBJ2-3; 7 bases agree with TRBD1. Germline V gene lookup returns CDR1 LNHDA and CDR2 SQIVND (reference sequence). This CDR3 has 14 residues. J gave up 4 bases and V 6 bases, and 7 bases lay outside the gene matches. The CDR3 sequence: CASRSGQSPDTQYF. CDR3 nucleotide sequence: TGTGCCAGTAGATCGGGACAGAGCCCAGATACGCAGTATTTT.

V is TRBV18 and J is TRBJ2-3, with D unresolved. The CDR3 has 15 amino acids. V gave up 0 bases and J gave up 2 bases, with 9 bases separating them. Germline loops: CDR1 KGHSH, CDR2 LQKENI. This CDR3 reads CASSPPVSITDTQYF. The DNA of the CDR3 is TGTGCCAGCTCACCACCGGTTTCAATCACAGATACGCAGTATTTT.

The V call is TRBV7-2, the J call TRBJ1-5; D call uncertain. Germline V CDR1 and CDR2: SGHTA, FQGNSA. The CDR3 has 15 amino acids. The germline V and J ends were trimmed by 6 bases and 0 bases, with 12 bases remaining between them. This CDR3 reads CASSLGWSSNQPQHF. The CDR3 DNA reads TGTGCCAGCAGTCTAGGCTGGAGTAGCAATCAGCCCCAGCATTTT.

DNA of the CDR3: TGCGCCAGCAGCCAAGATGGAGTCGAGCAGTACTTC. Its translation is CASSQDGVEQYF. The V and J genes are TRBV4-1 and TRBJ2-7; D uncertain. The V end lost 0 bases, the J end lost 6 bases, and 6 bases lay between the germline ends. This CDR3 is 12 amino acids long. Germline values: CDR1 MGHRA, CDR2 YSYEKL.

This chain uses TRBV27 with TRBJ2-3, with D possibly being TRBD1 or TRBD2 (5 bases each). V lost 8 bases, J lost 0 bases, and 12 bases lay in between. The CDR3 contains 14 residues. Germline CDR1 is MNHEY and CDR2 is SMNVEV (reference sequence). This chain's CDR3 is CASGRQTSTDTQYF. The CDR3, as DNA: TGTGCCAGCGGGAGACAGACTAGCACAGATACGCAGTATTTT.

The rearrangement joins TRBV28 to TRBJ1-1; no clear D. The ends were cut back, 6 bases at V and 2 bases at J, with 10 bases in the middle. This CDR3 comprises 13 residues. Germline lookup yields CDR1 MDHEN and CDR2 SYDVKM. The CDR3 DNA follows: TGTGCCAGCAGGGTACACCTTAACACTGAAGCTTTCTTT. This encodes CASRVHLNTEAFF. Complete variable domain (other parts from reference TRBV28 and TRBJ1-1): DVKVTQSSRYLVKRTGEKVFLECVQDMDHENMFWYRQDPGLGLRLIYFSYDVKMKEKGDIPEGYSVSREKKERFSLILESASTNQTSMYLCASRVHLNTEAFFGQGTRLTVV.

Concerning this clone: The identical CDR3 is also encoded by other nucleotide sequences in the sample. The J gene is TRBJ1-2, the V gene TRBV12-3 or TRBV12-4; maybe TRBD1 (5 bases). Trimming left V 4 bases short and J 5 bases short, with 8 bases between. This CDR3 contains 12 residues. The CDR3 loop is CASSSQGYGYTF. CDR3 sequence (DNA): TGTGCCAGCAGTTCTCAGGGTTATGGCTACACCTTC.

The chain employs TRBV7-2 and TRBJ1-4; D remains unclear. Germline V gene data show CDR1 as SGHTA and CDR2 as FQGNSA. Trimming cost V 3 bases and J 4 bases, with 9 bases left between them. CDR3 length: 14 residues. Written as DNA, the CDR3 is TGTGCCAGCAGCTTGGTTGGGGTTAATGAAAAACTGTTTTTT. This sequence encodes CASSLVGVNEKLFF.

The CDR3 loop reads CASSQVGSRGELFF. CDR3 nucleotides: TGTGCCAGCAGCCAAGTGGGGAGTCGGGGGGAGCTGTTTTTT. This chain uses TRBV3-1 (or the pseudogene TRBV3-2) with TRBJ2-2, with D possibly TRBD2 on 5 matching bases. The germline V and J ends were trimmed by 1 base and 8 bases, with 11 bases remaining between them. CDR1 is LGHDT and CDR2 is YNNKEL in the germline V gene (reference sequence). This CDR3 is 14 amino acids long.

In its sample, this clone was seen once. This sequence joins TRBV4-3 and TRBJ1-2; the D is unclear. Trimming took off 0 bases at V and 2 bases at J, with 7 bases between the two ends. CDR3 length equals 14 residues. The V gene's germline CDR1 is LGHNA and CDR2 YSLEER. CDR3 DNA sequence: TGCGCCAGCAGCCAAGACAGTTGGAACTATGGCTACACCTTC. Protein: CASSQDSWNYGYTF.

The chain uses TRBV25-1 and TRBJ1-5; D gene ambiguous. The CDR3 is 15 residues long. The germline V gene has CDR1 MGHDK and CDR2 SYGVNS. The germline V and J ends were trimmed by 10 bases and 2 bases, with 18 bases remaining between them. The CDR3 region has the DNA TGTGCCATCGCTGCTACAAAGAGGGGCAATCAGCCCCAGCATTTT. Translation: CAIAATKRGNQPQHF. The entire variable domain, with the rest obtained from reference TRBV25-1 and TRBJ1-5, is as follows: EADIYQTPRYLVIGTGKKITLECSQTMGHDKMYWYQQDPGMELHLIHYSYGVNSTEKGDLSSESTVSRIRTEHFPLTLESARPSHTSQYLCAIAATKRGNQPQHFGDGTRLSIL.

CDR3 sequence: CASSWPSRGADTEAFF. For the CDR3, the DNA is TGTGCCAGCAGCTGGCCTTCGAGGGGCGCTGACACTGAAGCTTTCTTT. The chain links TRBV3-1 (or the pseudogene TRBV3-2) to TRBJ1-1; D might be TRBD1 (5 bases). The germline CDR1 and CDR2 sequences are LGHDT and YNNKEL (reference sequence). V was pared by 5 bases and J by 3 bases, with 19 bases between. The CDR3 consists of 16 residues.

V gene TRBV6-5 combines with J gene TRBJ2-3; the match to TRBD2 covers 11 bases. Germline values: CDR1 MNHEY, CDR2 SVGAGI. Trimming took 1 base from V and 5 from J; bases not matched to a gene: 5. This CDR3 has 16 residues. The CDR3 protein is CASSYFSGGAGDTQYF. The CDR3 coding sequence is TGTGCCAGCAGTTACTTTAGCGGGGGGGCGGGAGATACGCAGTATTTT.

The rearrangement links TRBV5-1 to TRBJ1-4; TRBD1 matches 12 bases. Germline lookup yields CDR1 SGHRS and CDR2 YFSETQ. The length of the CDR3 is 17 residues. The junction had 9 bases not matched to a gene; V was cut back by 2 bases and J by 7 bases. The CDR3 DNA follows: TGCGCCAGCAGCTTTGGGACAGGGGGCGATTATACTGAAAAACTGTTTTTT. It codes for CASSFGTGGDYTEKLFF. The variable domain in full, with the rest retrieved from reference TRBV5-1 and TRBJ1-4, is KAGVTQTPRYLIKTRGQQVTLSCSPISGHRSVSWYQQTPGQGLQFLFEYFSETQRNKGNFPGRFSGRQFSNSRSEMNVSTLELGDSALYLCASSFGTGGDYTEKLFFGSGTQLSVL.